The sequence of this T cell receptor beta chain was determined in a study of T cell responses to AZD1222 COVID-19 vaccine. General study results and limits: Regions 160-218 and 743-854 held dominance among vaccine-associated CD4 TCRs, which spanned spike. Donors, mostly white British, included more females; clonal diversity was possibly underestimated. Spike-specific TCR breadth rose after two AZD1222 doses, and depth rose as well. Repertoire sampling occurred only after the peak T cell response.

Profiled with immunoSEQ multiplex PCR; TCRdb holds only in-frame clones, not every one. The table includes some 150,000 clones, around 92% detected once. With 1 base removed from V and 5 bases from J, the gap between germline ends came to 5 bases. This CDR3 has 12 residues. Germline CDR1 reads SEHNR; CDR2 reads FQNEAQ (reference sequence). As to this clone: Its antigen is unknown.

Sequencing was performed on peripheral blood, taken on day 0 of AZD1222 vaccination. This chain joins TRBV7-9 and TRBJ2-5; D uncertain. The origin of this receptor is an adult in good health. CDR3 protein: CASSLGTETQYF. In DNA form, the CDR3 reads TGTGCCAGCAGCTTAGGGACGGAGACCCAGTACTTC. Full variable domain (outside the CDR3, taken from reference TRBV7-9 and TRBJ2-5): DTGVSQNPRHKITKRGQNVTFRCDPISEHNRLYWYRQTLGQGPEFLTYFQNEAQLEKSRLLSDRFSAERPKGSFSTLEIQRTEQGDSAMYLCASSLGTETQYFGPGTRLLVL.